This TCR beta chain was identified during a study of OX40 agonist ivuxolimab in advanced cancers. Study in general: Those treated in dose escalation had hepatocellular carcinoma, melanoma, renal cell cancer or head and neck cancer. Study-level points and caveats: Normalized T-cell clonal expansion was also low in a subset of nonresponders. Researchers report that CD8+ T cells had, on average, more expanded clones than CD4+. Clonal expansion was seen in CD4+ and CD8+ blood T cells by week 6 at 0.1 to 3.0 mg/kg.

In regard to this clone: Its target is not known.

Using immunoSEQ multiplex PCR, the repertoire was profiled, and TCRdb retains in-frame clones only, with some absent. The table records tens of thousands of clones, over 85% of them present only once. The CDR3 loop spans 14 amino acids. Deletions cut 4 bases from V and 4 bases from J, with 12 bases between. In germline, CDR1 is SGHRS, CDR2 YFSETQ. This chain uses TRBV5-1 with TRBJ1-5; a weak D match, TRBD1 (5 bases). This sequence was found in an adult with an advanced solid tumor such as melanoma, head and neck, liver or kidney cancer. Source: CD4+ or CD8+ T cells sorted from blood, taken in a trial of the OX40 agonist ivuxolimab. In DNA, the CDR3 is TGCGCCAGCAGCCCCGGGACGGAAAATCAGCCCCAGCATTTT. This codes for CASSPGTENQPQHF.